This T cell receptor beta chain was documented in a study of cytomegalovirus exposure and HLA in healthy donors. Whole-study context: An analysis done earlier identified fewer than 140 million unique TCR beta sequences from approximately 170 million T cells. Study-wide points: DRB1 had the most TCR associations and HLA-C the fewest, a later analysis found, with rates varying by HLA locus. The authors confirmed in vitro that a few CMV-associated chains were specific for CMV antigens. V- and J-gene trimming in TCR beta was tied to a missense DCLRE1C variant by an analysis performed later.

The CDR3 loop spans 15 amino acids. Germline values: CDR1 LNHDA, CDR2 SQIVND (reference sequence). With V trimmed by 4 bases and J by 8 bases, 7 bases remained unmatched. This clone was observed a single time. Its antigen is not known. The PCR ran on 60 Vbeta and 13 Jbeta primers. Here immunoSEQ multiplex PCR was the method, and the copy in TCRdb shows in-frame clones only, minus some. Of around 140,000 clones listed, just under 85% are singletons. J is TRBJ2-5 and V is TRBV19; 13 bases are a match to TRBD2. This clonotype was obtained from a man under 40 in good health and CMV-seropositive. Sequencing was performed on PBMCs. As DNA, the CDR3 is TGTGCCAGTAGTACTGGACTAGCGGGAGCGGCCACCCAGTACTTC. Residues: CASSTGLAGAATQYF. The full variable domain, completed using reference TRBV19 and TRBJ2-5, is DGGITQSPKYLFRKEGQNVTLSCEQNLNHDAMYWYRQDPGQGLRLIYYSQIVNDFQKGDIAEGYSVSREKKESFPLTVTSAQKNPTAFYLCASSTGLAGAATQYFGPGTRLLVL.